This T cell receptor beta chain was identified during a study of response to subunit inactivated influenza vaccine. General study findings and limits: Each seasonal influenza vaccination, the authors suggested, recruits few new T cells.

The germline CDR1 and CDR2 sequences are SGHTA and FQGNSA. V lost 11 bases to trimming and J lost 5 bases; unmatched junction nucleotides: 14. The CDR3 is 14 residues long. Details on this clonotype: Its specificity is not known.

Using its own MiXCR run on the RT-PCR reads, TCRdb lists one record per CDR3 protein. This sample has over 750,000 distinct CDR3 sequences, with over 20% found just once. The chain joins TRBV7-2 to TRBJ2-7, with 8 bases fitting TRBD2. Sequencing was performed on PBMCs from blood, taken roughly 5 days after vaccination. The receptor's source is a man aged 45-65 years who received an inactivated influenza vaccine. CDR3 amino acids: CAPGEPGGPHEQYF. CDR3 in DNA: TGTGCCCCAGGAGAACCGGGGGGGCCCCACGAGCAGTACTTC.